Sequencing of this T cell receptor beta chain was carried out in a study of identical twins. MiXCR, applied by TCRdb to the 5' RACE reads, yields one record per CDR3 protein. The top ten clones hold around 4.4% of a sample with 550,000 to 700,000 distinct CDR3 sequences, 21% of them seen once. In germline, CDR1 is SGHRS, CDR2 YFSETQ. This CDR3 contains 18 residues. Trimming pared 1 base from V and 2 bases from J, leaving 20 bases between. This sample also appeared in a second study, on T cells expressing NK-cell markers.

Material: PBMCs. The chain employs TRBV5-1 and TRBJ2-3, with no clear D. This receptor was obtained from a woman younger than 30 in good health. In DNA, the CDR3 is TGCGCCAGCAGCTTGTCCCCACGTTCAGCACCATTCACAGATACGCAGTATTTT. Its protein is CASSLSPRSAPFTDTQYF.